This T cell receptor beta chain was identified in a study of blood T cell repertoires in COVID-19 (dated by TCRdb to about 2020). About the investigation overall: Collaborator samples came from the United States, Italy and Spain and covered acute and convalescent phases of COVID-19. The prospective study material was composed of cDNA or gDNA derived from T cells, B-cell-depleted T cells, or PBMCs. Deeply sampled blood TCRbeta repertoires from subjects exposed to, actively infected with, or recovered from COVID-19 were included in the dataset. The repertoires were released in a freely available public database meant as a resource for research on the immune response to SARS-CoV-2. Samples came from the ongoing ImmuneRACE study (first 160 participants) plus 1,254 subjects from 6 global collaborators. The sample metadata nearly always contained a de-identified subject ID, COVID-19 status, age in years and sex. Where available, HLA class I and class II types were obtained from metadata supplied by the sample provider rather than from assay-based typing. The paper's findings and limits, for the study overall: The quantity of clinical and demographic metadata differed by source and by participant and was supplied without curation.

Each collaborating institution followed its own protocols to collect whole blood in K2EDTA tubes. For TCRbeta analysis, collaborators shipped samples as frozen whole blood, isolated PBMCs, or DNA extracted from either of those sample types. The immunoSEQ Assay, a bias-controlled multiplex PCR, was used to amplify TCRbeta CDR3 regions from genomic DNA. The paper's data handling went like this. Within the assay, amplification of reference gene primers was used to estimate how many nucleated cells each sample contained. Sequence reads were collapsed and filtered to measure the absolute abundance of every unique TCRbeta CDR3 rearrangement. For each sample, productive Simpson clonality was calculated as the square root of Simpson's diversity index over productive rearrangements. Held by TCRdb, this immuneACCESS table contains in-frame sequences only and omits some clones. Under half of the omission traces to an unresolved V gene where checked; the cause of the rest is unknown. V, J and clone size derive from that table, while D and trimming were established from the DNA sequence. This sample comprises 150,000 to 200,000 clones, 80% to 90% of them detected only once. The leading ten clones occupy about 8.2% of the sample.

Turning to this clone: Its antigen specificity is not known. No base qualities exist here, and no much larger clone lies one base off it.

After removal of 5 bases from V and 0 bases from J, the junction retains 6 bases not matched to a gene. Reading the germline V gene (reference sequence) gives CDR1 MNHEY and CDR2 SMNVEV. The CDR3 runs 15 amino acids, cysteine and phenylalanine included. The only DNA kept is the CDR3, 45 bases in frame from the first base. Sequencing was carried out using peripheral blood. Rearrangement joined TRBV27 to TRBJ2-7, with 8 middle bases fitting TRBD2. This receptor was obtained from a man in his fifties or sixties with acute or convalescent COVID-19. CDR3 reads: CASSLAGRISYEQYF. Here is the DNA: TGTGCCAGCAGTCTAGCGGGCAGAATCTCCTACGAGCAGTACTTC.